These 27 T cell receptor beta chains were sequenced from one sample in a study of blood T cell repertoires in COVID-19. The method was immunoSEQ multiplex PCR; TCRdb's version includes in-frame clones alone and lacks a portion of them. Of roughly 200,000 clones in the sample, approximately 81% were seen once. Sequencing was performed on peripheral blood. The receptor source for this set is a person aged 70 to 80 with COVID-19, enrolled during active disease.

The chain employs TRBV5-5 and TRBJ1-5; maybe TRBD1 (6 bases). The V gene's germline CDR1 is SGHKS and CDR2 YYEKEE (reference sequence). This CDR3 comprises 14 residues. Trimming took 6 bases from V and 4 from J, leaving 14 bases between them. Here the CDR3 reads CASMGAGENQPQHF. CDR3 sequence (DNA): TGTGCCAGCATGGGGGCCGGTGAGAATCAGCCCCAGCATTTT.

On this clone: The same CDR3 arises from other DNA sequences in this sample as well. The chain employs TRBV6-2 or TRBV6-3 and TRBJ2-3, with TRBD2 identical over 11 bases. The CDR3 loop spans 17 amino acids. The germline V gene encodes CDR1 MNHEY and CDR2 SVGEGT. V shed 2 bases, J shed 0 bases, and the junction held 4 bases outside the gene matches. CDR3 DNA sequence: TGTGCCAGCAGTTACGGAAGACTAGCGGGAAGCACAGATACGCAGTATTTT. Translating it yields CASSYGRLAGSTDTQYF.

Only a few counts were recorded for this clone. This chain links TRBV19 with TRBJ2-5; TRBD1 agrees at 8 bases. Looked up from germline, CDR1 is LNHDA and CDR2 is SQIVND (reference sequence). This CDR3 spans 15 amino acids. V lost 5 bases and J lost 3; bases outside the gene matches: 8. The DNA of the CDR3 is TGTGCCAGTAGTGCCCTTGGGACAGGAAAAGAGACCCAGTACTTC. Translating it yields CASSALGTGKETQYF.

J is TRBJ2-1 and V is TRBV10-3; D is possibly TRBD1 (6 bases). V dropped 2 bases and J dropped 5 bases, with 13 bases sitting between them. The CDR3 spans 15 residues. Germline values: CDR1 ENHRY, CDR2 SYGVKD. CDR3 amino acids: CAISEGVTGNNEQFF. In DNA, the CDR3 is TGTGCCATCAGTGAGGGGGTAACAGGGAACAATGAGCAGTTCTTC.

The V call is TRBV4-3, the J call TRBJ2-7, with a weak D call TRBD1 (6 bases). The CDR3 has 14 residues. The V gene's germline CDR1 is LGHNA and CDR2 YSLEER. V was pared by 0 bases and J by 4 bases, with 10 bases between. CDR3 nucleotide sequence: TGCGCCAGCAGCCAAGAGTGGGGGCGGTACGAGCAGTACTTC. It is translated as CASSQEWGRYEQYF.

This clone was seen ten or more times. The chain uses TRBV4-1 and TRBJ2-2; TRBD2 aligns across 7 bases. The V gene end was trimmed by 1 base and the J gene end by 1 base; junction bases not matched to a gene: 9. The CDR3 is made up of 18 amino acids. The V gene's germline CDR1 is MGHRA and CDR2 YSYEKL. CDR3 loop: CASSQGRVTSLNTGELFF. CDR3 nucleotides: TGCGCCAGCAGCCAAGGACGGGTGACTAGCTTGAACACCGGGGAGCTGTTTTTT.

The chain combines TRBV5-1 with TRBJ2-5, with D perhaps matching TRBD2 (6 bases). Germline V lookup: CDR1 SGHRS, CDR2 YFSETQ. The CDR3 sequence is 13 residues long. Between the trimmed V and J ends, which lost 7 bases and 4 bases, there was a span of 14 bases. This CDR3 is CASWRGFGETQYF. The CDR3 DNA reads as TGCGCCAGCTGGAGGGGTTTCGGAGAGACCCAGTACTTC.

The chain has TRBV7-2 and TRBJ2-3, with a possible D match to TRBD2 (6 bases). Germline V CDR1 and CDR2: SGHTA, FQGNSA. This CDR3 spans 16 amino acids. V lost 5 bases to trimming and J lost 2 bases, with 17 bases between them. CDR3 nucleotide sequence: TGTGCCAGCAGCAGGCGGGGTGCCGTACCCACAGATACGCAGTATTTT. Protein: CASSRRGAVPTDTQYF.

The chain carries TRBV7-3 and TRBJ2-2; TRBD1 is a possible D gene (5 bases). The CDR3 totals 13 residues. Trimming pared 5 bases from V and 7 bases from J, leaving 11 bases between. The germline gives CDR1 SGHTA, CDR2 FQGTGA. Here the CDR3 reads CASSDSFVGELFF. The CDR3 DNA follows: TGTGCCAGCAGCGACAGTTTCGTCGGGGAGCTGTTTTTT.

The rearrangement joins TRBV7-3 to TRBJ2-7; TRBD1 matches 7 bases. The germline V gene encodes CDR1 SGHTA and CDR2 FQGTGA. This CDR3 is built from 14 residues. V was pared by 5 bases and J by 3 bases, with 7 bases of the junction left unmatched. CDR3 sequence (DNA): TGTGCCAGCAGCGTCACAGGGGCCCACTACGAGCAGTACTTC. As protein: CASSVTGAHYEQYF.

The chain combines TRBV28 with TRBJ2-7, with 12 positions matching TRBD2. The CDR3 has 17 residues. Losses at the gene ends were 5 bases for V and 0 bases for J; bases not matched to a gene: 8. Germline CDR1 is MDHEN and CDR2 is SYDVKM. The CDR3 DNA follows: TGTGCCAGCAGTCCGGGTGGACTAGCGGGGATCTCCTACGAGCAGTACTTC. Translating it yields CASSPGGLAGISYEQYF.

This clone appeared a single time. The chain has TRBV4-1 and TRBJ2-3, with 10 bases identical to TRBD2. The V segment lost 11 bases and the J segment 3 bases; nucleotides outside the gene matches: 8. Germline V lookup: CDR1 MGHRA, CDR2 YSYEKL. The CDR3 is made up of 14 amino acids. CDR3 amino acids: CAPPSGRLTDTQYF. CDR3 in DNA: TGCGCCCCCCCTAGCGGGAGACTTACAGATACGCAGTATTTT.

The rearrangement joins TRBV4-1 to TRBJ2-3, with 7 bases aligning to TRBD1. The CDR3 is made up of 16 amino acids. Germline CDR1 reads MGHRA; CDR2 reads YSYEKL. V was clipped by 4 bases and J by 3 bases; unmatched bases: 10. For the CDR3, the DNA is TGCGCCAGCAGCCTCGCTGGGGCAGGGGGAACAGATACGCAGTATTTT. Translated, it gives CASSLAGAGGTDTQYF.

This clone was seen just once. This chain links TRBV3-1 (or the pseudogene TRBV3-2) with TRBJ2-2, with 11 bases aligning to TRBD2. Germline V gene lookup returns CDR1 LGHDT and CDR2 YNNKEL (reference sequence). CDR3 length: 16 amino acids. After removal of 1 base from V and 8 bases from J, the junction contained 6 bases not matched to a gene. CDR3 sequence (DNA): TGTGCCAGCAGCCAAGCCTCACTAGCGGGGGAGGGGGAGCTGTTTTTT. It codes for CASSQASLAGEGELFF.

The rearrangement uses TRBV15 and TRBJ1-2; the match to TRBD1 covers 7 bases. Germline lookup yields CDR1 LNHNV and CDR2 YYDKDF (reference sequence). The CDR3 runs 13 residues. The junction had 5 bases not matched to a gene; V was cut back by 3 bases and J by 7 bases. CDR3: CATSRDDRVGYTF. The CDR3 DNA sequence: TGTGCCACCAGCAGGGACGACAGGGTTGGCTACACCTTC.

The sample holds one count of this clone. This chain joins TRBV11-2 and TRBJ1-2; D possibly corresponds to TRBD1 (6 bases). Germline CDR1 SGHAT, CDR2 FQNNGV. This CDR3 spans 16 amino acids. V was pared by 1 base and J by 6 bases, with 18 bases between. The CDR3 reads CASSLVGTPGGDGYTF. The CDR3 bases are TGTGCCAGCAGCTTAGTTGGGACACCAGGCGGCGATGGCTACACCTTC.

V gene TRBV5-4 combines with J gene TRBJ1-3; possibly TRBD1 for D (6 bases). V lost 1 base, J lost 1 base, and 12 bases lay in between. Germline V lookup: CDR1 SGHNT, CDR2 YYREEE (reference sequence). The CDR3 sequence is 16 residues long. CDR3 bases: TGTGCCAGCAGCTTGACTCTCGGACAGTCTGGAAACACCATATATTTT. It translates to CASSLTLGQSGNTIYF.

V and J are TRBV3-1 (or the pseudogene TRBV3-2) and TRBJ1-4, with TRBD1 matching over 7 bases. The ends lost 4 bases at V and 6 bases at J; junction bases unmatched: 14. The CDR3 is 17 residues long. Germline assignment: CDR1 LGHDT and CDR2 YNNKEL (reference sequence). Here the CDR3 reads CASSPGGSTGWDEKLFF. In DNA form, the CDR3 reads TGTGCCAGCAGCCCAGGAGGGTCGACAGGGTGGGATGAAAAACTGTTTTTT.

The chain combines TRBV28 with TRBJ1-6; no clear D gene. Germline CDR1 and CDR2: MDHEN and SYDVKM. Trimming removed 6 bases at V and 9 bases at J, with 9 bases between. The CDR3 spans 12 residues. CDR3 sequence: CASRWESSPLHF. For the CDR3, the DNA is TGTGCCAGCAGGTGGGAGAGTTCACCCCTCCACTTT.

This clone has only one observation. CDR3 region: CASSLSGRVDEQYF. The CDR3 region has the DNA TGTGCCAGCAGTCTAAGCGGGAGGGTTGACGAGCAGTACTTC. The chain combines TRBV28 with TRBJ2-7; TRBD2 matches at 10 bases. The J segment lost 5 bases and the V segment lost 5 bases, leaving 6 bases of the junction unmatched. CDR3 length: 14 amino acids. The germline V gene has CDR1 MDHEN and CDR2 SYDVKM.

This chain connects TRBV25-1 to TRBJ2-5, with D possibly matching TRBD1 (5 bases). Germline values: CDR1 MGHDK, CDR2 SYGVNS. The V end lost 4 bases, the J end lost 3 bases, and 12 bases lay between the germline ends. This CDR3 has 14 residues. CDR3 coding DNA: TGTGCCAGCAGTGTTGGGCAGGGAAAAGAGACCCAGTACTTC. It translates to CASSVGQGKETQYF.

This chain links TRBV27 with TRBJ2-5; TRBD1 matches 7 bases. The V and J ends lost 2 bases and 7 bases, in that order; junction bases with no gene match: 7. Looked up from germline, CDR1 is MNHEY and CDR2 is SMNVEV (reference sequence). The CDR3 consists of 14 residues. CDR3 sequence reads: CASSLKTGPATQYF. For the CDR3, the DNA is TGTGCCAGCAGTTTAAAGACAGGGCCAGCGACCCAGTACTTC.

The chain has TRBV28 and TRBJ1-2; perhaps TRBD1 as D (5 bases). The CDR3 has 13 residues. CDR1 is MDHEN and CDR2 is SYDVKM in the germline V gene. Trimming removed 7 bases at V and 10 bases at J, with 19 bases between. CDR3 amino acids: CASNERSRESYTF. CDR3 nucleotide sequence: TGTGCCAGCAACGAGAGGTCCAGGGAATCCTACACCTTC.

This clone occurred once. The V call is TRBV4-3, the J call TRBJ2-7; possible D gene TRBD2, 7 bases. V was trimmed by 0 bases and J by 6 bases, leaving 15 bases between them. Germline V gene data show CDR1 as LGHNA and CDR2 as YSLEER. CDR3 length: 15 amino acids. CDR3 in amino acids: CASSQDGGGGIEQYF. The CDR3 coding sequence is TGCGCCAGCAGCCAAGATGGGGGGGGCGGGATCGAGCAGTACTTC.

The CDR3 sequence: CASSLVLGTGFQETQYF. DNA of the CDR3: TGTGCCAGCAGCTTAGTTCTTGGGACAGGGTTTCAAGAGACCCAGTACTTC. The chain carries TRBV7-2 and TRBJ2-5, with 9 bases identical to TRBD1. The CDR3 loop spans 17 amino acids. Per germline, CDR1 SGHTA and CDR2 FQGNSA. The V segment lost 1 base and the J segment 2 bases; nucleotides outside the gene matches: 8.

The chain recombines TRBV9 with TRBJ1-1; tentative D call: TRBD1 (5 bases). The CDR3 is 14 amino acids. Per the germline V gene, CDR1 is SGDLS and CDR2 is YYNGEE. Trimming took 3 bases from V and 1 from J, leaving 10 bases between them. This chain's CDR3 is CASSAITGNTEAFF. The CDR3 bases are TGTGCCAGCAGCGCCATCACAGGGAACACTGAAGCTTTCTTT.

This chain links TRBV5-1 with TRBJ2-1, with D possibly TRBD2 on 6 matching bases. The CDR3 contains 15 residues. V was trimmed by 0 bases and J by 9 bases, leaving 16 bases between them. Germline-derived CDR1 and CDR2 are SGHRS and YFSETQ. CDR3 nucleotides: TGCGCCAGCAGCTTGGCCGGGCAGGGAGGCGGTGAGCAGTTCTTC. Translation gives CASSLAGQGGGEQFF.